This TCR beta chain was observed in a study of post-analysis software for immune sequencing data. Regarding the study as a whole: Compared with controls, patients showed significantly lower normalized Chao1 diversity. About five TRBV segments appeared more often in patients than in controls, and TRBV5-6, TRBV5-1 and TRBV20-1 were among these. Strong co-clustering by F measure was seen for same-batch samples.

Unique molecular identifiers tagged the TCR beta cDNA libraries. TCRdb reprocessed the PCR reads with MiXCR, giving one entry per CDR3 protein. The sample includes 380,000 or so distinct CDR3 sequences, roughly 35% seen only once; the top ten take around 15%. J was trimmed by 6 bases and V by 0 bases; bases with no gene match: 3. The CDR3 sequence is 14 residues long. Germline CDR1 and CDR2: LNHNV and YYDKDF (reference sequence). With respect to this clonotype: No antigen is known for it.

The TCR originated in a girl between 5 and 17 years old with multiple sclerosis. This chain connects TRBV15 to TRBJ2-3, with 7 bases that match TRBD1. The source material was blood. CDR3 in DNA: TGTGCCACCAGCAGAGATGGGACAGCTGATACGCAGTATTTT. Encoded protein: CATSRDGTADTQYF.